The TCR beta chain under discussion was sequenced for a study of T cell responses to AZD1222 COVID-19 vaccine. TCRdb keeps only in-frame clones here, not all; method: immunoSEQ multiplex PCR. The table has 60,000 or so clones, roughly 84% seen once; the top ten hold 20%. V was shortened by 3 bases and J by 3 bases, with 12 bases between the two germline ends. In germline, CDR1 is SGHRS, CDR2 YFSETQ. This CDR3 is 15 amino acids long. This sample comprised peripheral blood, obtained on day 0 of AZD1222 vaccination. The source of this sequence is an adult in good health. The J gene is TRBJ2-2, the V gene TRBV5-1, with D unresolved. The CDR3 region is CASSSLEIHTGELFF. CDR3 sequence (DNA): TGCGCCAGCAGCTCCCTAGAAATTCACACCGGGGAGCTGTTTTTT.